Sequencing of this T cell receptor (beta chain) was carried out in a study of control samples from healthy donors and cancer patients. V was clipped by 1 base and J by 2 bases; unmatched bases: 5. CDR1 and CDR2 (germline): MGHRA, YSYEKL. The CDR3 sequence is 17 residues long. Produced via immunoSEQ multiplex PCR; TCRdb's table is partial and in-frame only. The table records tens of thousands of clones, around three quarters of them present only once. The receptor was derived from a man aged 55 to 70 with head and neck cancer. Sequencing input: PBMCs. The chain joins TRBV4-1 to TRBJ1-2; 12 bases line up with TRBD1. The CDR3 here is CASSQALGQGANYGYTF. DNA for the CDR3: TGCGCCAGCAGCCAAGCCCTGGGACAGGGGGCGAACTATGGCTACACCTTC.